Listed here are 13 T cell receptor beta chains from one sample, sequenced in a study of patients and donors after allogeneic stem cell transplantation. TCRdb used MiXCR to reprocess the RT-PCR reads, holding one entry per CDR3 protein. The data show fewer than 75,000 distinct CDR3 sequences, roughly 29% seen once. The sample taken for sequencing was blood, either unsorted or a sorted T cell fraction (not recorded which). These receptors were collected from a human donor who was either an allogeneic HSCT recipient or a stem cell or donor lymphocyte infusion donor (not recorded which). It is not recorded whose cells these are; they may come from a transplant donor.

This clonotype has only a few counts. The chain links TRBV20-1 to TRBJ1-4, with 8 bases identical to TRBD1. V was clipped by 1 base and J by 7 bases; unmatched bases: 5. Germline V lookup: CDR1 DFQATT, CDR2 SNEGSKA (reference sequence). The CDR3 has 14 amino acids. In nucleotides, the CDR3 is TGCAGTGCTAGAGGAGACAGGGGTTTTGAAAAACTGTTTTTT. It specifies CSARGDRGFEKLFF.

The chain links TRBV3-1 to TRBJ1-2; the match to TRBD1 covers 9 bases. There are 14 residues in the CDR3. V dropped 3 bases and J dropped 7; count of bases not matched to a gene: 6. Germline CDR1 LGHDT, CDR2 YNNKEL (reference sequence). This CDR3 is CASSHSGTGLGYTF. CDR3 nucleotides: TGTGCCAGCAGCCACAGCGGGACAGGGCTTGGCTACACCTTC.

The CDR3 loop reads CASSYTSGTGRYEQYF. CDR3 coding DNA: TGTGCCAGCAGTTATACATCCGGGACAGGGAGGTACGAGCAGTACTTC. This sequence joins TRBV6-2 or TRBV6-3 and TRBJ2-7; 9 positions match TRBD1. CDR1 and CDR2 (germline): MNHEY, SVGEGT. This CDR3 has 16 amino acids. With 3 bases clipped from V and 4 bases from J, the junction kept 10 bases outside the gene matches.

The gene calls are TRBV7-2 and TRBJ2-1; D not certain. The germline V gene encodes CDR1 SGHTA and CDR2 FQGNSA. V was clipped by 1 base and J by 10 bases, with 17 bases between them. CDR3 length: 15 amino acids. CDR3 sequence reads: CASSLGAGHVKEQFF. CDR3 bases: TGTGCCAGCAGCTTAGGGGCCGGGCACGTTAAAGAGCAGTTCTTC.

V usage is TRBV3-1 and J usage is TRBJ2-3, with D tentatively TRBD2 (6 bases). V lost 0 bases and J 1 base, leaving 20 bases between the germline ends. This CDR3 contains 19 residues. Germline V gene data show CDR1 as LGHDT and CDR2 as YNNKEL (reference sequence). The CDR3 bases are TGTGCCAGCAGCCAAGAAATCGGGAGAGGGGAGTTCGGCACAGATACGCAGTATTTT. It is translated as CASSQEIGRGEFGTDTQYF.

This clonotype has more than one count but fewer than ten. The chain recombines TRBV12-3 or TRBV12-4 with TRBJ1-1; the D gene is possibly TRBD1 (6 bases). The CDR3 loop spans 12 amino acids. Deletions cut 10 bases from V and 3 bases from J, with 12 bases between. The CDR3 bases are TGTGCCACCATAGGGGGTTACACTGAAGCTTTCTTT. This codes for CATIGGYTEAFF.

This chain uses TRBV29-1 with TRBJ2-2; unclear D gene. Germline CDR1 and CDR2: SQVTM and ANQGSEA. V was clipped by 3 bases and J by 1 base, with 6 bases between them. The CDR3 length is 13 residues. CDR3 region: CSVEAGNTGELFF. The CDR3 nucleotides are TGCAGCGTTGAGGCAGGGAACACCGGGGAGCTGTTTTTT.

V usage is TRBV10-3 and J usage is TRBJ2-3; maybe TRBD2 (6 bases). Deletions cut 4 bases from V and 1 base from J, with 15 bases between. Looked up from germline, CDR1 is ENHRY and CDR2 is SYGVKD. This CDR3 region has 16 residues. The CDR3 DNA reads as TGTGCCATCAGTGGAGTAGCGGATCCGGGCACAGATACGCAGTATTTT. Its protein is CAISGVADPGTDTQYF.

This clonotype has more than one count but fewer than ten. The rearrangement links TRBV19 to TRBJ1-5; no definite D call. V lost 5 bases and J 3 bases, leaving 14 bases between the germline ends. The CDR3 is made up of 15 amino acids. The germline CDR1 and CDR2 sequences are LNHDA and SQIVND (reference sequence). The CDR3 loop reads CASSPWKRANQPQHF. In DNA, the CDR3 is TGTGCCAGTAGTCCCTGGAAAAGGGCCAATCAGCCCCAGCATTTT.

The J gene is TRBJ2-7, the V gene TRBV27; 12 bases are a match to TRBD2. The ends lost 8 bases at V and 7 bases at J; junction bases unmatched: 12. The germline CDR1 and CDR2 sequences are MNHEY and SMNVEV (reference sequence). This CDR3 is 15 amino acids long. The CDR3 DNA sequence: TGTGCCAGCGCCCCGGGAGGACTAGCGGGACAAGAGCAGTACTTC. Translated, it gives CASAPGGLAGQEQYF.

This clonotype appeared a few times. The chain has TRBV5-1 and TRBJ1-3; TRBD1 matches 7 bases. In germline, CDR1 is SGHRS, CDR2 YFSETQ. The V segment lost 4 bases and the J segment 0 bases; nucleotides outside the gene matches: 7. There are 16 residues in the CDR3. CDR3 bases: TGCGCCAGCAGCCCACGGACAGGCCCCTCTGGAAACACCATATATTTT. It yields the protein CASSPRTGPSGNTIYF.

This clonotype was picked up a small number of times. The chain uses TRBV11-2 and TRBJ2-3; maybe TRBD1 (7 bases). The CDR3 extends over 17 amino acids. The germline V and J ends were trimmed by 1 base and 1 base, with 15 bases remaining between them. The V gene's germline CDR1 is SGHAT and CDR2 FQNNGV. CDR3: CASSLGYGGTGTDTQYF. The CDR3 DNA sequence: TGTGCCAGCAGCTTAGGATATGGCGGGACAGGCACAGATACGCAGTATTTT.

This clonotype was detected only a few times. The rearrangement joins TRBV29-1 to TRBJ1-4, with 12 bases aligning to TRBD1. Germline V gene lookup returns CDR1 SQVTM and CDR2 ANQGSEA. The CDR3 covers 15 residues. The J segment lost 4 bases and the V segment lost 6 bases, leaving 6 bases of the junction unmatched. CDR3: CSVTGQGALNEKLFF. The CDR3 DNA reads TGCAGCGTGACGGGACAGGGGGCCCTTAATGAAAAACTGTTTTTT.